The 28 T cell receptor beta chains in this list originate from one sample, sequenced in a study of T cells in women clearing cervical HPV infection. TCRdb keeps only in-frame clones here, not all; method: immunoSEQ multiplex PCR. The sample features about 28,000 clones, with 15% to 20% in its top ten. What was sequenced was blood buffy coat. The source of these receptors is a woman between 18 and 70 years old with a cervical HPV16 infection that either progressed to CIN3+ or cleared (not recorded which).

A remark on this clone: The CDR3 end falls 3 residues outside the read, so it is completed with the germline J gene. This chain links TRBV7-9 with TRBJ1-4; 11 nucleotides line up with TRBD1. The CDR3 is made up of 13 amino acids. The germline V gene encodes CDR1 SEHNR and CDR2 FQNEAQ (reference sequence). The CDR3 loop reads CASSPGQGVRLFF. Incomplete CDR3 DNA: TGTGCCAGCAGCCCGGGACAGGGGGTACGA.

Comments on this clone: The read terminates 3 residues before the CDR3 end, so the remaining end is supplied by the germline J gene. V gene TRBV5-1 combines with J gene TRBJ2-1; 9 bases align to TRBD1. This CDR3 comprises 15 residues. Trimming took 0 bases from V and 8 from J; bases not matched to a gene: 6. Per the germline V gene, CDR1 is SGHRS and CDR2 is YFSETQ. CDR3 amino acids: CASSLEQGAFDEQFF. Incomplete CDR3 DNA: TGCGCCAGCAGCTTGGAACAGGGGGCTTTCGATGAG. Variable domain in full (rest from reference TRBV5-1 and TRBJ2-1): KAGVTQTPRYLIKTRGQQVTLSCSPISGHRSVSWYQQTPGQGLQFLFEYFSETQRNKGNFPGRFSGRQFSNSRSEMNVSTLELGDSALYLCASSLEQGAFDEQFFGPGTRLTVL.

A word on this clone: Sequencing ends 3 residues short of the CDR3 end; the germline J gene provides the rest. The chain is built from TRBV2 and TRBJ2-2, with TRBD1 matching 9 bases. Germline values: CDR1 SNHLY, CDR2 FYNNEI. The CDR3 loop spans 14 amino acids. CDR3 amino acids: CASSGQGENSPLFF. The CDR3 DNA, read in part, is TGTGCCAGCAGTGGACAGGGGGAGAATTCACCG.

CDR3 DNA (partial): TGTGCCAGTAGTAACACAGGGGTGAGCAATCAGCCC. Amino acids: CASSNTGVSNQP. The full CDR3 reads CASSNTGVSNQPQHF. The chain joins TRBV19 to TRBJ1-5, with 7 bases lining up with TRBD1. The DNA ends 3 residues before the CDR3 does, and the rest of the CDR3 is filled in from the germline J gene. CDR3 length equals 15 residues. Looked up from germline, CDR1 is LNHDA and CDR2 is SQIVND (reference sequence). V shed 4 bases and J 1 base; nucleotides not matched to a gene: 4.

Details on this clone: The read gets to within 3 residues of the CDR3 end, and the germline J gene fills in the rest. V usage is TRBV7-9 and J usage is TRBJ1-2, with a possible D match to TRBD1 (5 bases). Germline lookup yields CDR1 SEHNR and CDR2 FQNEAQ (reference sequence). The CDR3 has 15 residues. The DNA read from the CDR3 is TGTGCCAGCAGCTTCCGGTCCACCAGGGCCTACGAC. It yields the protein CASSFRSTRAYD. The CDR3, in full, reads CASSFRSTRAYDYTF.

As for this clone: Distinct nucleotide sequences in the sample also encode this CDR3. The CDR3 bases that were read are TGTGCCTGGTGTGAACCTATGACGAGCGGGGACTTGGGCAATGAC. Protein: CAWCEPMTSGDLGND. In full, the CDR3 reads CAWCEPMTSGDLGNDYTF. The gene calls are TRBV30 and TRBJ1-2; D might be TRBD1 (5 bases). The DNA ends 3 residues before the CDR3 does, and the rest of the CDR3 is filled in from the germline J gene. The CDR3 totals 18 residues. CDR1 is GTSNPN, CDR2 SVGIG, per germline (reference sequence).

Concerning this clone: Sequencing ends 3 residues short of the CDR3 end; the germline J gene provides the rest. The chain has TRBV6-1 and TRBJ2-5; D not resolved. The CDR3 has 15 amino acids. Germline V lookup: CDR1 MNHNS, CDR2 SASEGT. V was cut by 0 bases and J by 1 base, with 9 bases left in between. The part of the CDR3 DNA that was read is TGTGCCAGCAGTGAAGCCACATGGTTCCAAGAGACC. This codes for CASSEATWFQET. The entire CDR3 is CASSEATWFQETQYF.

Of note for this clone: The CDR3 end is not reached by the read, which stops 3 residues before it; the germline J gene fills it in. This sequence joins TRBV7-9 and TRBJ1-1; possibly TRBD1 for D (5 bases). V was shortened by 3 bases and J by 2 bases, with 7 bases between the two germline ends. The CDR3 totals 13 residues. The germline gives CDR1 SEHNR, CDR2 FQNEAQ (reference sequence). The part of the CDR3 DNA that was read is TGTGCCAGCAGCTTCGACAGTAACACTGAA. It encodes CASSFDSNTE. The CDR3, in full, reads CASSFDSNTEAFF.

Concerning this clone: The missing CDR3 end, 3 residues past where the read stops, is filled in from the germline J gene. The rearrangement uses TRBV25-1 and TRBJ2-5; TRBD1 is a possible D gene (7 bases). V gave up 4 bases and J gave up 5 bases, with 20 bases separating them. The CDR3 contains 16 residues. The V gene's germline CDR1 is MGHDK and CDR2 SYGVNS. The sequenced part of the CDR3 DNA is TGTGCCAGCAGTGCCTCCGGACTACCCAGGGGGGAGACC. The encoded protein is CASSASGLPRGET. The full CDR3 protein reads CASSASGLPRGETQYF. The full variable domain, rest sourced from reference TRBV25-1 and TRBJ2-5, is EADIYQTPRYLVIGTGKKITLECSQTMGHDKMYWYQQDPGMELHLIHYSYGVNSTEKGDLSSESTVSRIRTEHFPLTLESARPSHTSQYLCASSASGLPRGETQYFGPGTRLLVL.

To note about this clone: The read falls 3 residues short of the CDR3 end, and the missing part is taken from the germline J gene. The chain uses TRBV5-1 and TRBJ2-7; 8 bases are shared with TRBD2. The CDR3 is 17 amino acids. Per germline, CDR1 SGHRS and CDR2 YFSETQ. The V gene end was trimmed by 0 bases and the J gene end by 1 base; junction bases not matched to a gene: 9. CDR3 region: CASSLGAGGAPSYEQYF. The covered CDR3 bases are TGCGCCAGCAGCTTGGGGGCGGGGGGCGCCCCTTCCTACGAG.

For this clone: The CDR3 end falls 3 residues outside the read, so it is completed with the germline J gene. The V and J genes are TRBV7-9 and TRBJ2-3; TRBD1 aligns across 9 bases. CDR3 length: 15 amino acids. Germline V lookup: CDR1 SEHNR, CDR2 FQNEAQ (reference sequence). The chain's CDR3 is CASSQGGTGNQPQYF. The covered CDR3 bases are TGTGCCAGCAGCCAGGGGGGGACAGGGAATCAGCCG.

CDR3 amino acids: CASSQDLVTTYEQYF. The covered CDR3 bases are TGCGCCAGCAGCCAAGATTTGGTGACTACCTACGAG. The gene calls are TRBV4-1 and TRBJ2-7; possibly TRBD2 for D (5 bases). The CDR3 end is not reached by the read, which stops 3 residues before it; the germline J gene fills it in. Germline loops: CDR1 MGHRA, CDR2 YSYEKL. The ends were cut back, 0 bases at V and 2 bases at J, with 11 bases in the middle. This CDR3 region has 15 residues.

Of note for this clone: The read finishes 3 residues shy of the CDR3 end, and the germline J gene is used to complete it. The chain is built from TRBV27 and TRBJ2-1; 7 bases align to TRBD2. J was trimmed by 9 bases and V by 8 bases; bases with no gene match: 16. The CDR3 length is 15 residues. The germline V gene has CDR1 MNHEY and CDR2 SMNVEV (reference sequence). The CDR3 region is CASSLGVVQRGEQFF. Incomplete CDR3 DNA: TGTGCCAGCTCCCTGGGGGTGGTCCAGCGGGGTGAG.

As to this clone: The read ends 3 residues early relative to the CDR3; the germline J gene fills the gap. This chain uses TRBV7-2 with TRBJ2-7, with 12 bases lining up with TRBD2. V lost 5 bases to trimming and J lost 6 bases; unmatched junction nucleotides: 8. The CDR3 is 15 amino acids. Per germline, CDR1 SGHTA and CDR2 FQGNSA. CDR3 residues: CASSASGGAYGEQYF. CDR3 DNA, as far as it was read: TGTGCCAGCAGCGCTAGCGGGGGGGCCTATGGCGAG. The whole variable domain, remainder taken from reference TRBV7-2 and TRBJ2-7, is GAGVSQSPSNKVTEKGKDVELRCDPISGHTALYWYRQSLGQGLEFLIYFQGNSAPDKSGLPSDRFSAERTGGSVSTLTIQRTQQEDSAVYLCASSASGGAYGEQYFGPGTRLTVT.

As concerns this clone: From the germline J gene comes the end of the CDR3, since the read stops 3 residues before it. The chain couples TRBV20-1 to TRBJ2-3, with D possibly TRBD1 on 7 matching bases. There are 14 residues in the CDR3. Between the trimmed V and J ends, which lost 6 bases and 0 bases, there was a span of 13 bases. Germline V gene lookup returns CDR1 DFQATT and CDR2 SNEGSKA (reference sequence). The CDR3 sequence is CSARDSSSTDTQYF. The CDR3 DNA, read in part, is TGCAGTGCGCGGGACAGTTCTAGCACAGATACG.

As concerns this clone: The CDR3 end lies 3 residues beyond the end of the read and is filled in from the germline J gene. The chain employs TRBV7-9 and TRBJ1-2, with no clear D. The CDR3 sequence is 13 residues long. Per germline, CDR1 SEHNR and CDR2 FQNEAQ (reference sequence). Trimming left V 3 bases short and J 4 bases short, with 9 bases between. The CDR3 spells CASSFDSGYGYTF. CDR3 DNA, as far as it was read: TGTGCCAGCAGCTTCGATTCGGGCTATGGC.

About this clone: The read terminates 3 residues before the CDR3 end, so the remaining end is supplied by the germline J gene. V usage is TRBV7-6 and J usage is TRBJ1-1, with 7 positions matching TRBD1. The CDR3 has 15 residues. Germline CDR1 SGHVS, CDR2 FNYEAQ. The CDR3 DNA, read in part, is TGTGCCAGCAGCTTAGGACAGGGTAACGGGGAGACA. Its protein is CASSLGQGNGET. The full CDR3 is CASSLGQGNGETAFF. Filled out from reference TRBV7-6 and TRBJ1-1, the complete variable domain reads GAGVSQSPRYKVTKRGQDVALRCDPISGHVSLYWYRQALGQGPEFLTYFNYEAQQDKSGLPNDRFSAERPEGSISTLTIQRTEQRDSAMYRCASSLGQGNGETAFFGQGTRLTVV.

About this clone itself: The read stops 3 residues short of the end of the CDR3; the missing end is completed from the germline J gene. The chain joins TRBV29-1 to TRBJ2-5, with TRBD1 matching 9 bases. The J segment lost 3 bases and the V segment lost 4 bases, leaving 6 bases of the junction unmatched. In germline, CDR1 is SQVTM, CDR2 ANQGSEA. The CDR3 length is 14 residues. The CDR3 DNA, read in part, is TGCAGCGTTGGAGGGACAGGGCAGAAAGAGACC. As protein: CSVGGTGQKET. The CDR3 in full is CSVGGTGQKETQYF. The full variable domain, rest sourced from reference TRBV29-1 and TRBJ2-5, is SAVISQKPSRDICQRGTSLTIQCQVDSQVTMMFWYRQQPGQSLTLIATANQGSEATYESGFVIDKFPISRPNLTFSTLTVSNMSPEDSSIYLCSVGGTGQKETQYFGPGTRLLVL.

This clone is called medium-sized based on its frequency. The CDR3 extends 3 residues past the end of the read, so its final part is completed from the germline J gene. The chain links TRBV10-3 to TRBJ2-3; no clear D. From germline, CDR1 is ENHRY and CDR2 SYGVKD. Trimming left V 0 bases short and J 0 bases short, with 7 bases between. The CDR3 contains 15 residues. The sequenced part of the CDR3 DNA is TGTGCCATCAGTGAGTCCCTACTAAGCACAGATACG. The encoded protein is CAISESLLSTDT. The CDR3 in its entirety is CAISESLLSTDTQYF.

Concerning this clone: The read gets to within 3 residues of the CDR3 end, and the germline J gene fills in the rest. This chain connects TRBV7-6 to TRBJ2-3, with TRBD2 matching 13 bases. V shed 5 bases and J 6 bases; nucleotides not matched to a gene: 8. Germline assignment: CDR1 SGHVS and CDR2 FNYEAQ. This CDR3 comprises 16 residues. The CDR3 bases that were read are TGTGCCAGCAGCGCGGGACTAGCGGGGACTTGGGATACG. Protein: CASSAGLAGTWDT. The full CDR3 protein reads CASSAGLAGTWDTQYF.

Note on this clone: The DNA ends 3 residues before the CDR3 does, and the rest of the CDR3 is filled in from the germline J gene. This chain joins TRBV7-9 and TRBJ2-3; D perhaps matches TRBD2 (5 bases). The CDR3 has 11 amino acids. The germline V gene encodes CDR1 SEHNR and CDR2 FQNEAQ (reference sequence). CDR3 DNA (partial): TGTGCCAGCAGCTCCGGGGAGACG. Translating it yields CASSSGET. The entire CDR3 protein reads CASSSGETQYF.

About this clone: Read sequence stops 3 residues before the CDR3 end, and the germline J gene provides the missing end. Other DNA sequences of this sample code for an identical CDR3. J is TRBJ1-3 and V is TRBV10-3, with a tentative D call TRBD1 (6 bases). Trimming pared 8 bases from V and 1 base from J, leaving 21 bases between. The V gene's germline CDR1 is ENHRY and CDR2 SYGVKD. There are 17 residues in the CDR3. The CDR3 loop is CAILKRDTLISGNTIYF. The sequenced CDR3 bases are TGTGCCATCCTCAAAAGGGACACTCTCATTTCTGGAAACACC.

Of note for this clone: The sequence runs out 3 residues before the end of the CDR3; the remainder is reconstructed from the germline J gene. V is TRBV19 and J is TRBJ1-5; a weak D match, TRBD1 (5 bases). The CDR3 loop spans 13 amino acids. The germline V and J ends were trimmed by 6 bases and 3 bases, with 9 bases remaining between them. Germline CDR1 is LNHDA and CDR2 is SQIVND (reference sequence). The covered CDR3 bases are TGTGCCAGTAGCCAGACAGACAATCAGCCC. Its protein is CASSQTDNQP. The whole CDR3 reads CASSQTDNQPQHF.

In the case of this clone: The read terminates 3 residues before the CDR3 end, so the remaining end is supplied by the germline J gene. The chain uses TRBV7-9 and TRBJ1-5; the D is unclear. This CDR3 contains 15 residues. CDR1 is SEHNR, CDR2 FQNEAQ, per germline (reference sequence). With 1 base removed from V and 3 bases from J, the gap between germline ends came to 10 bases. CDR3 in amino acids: CASSLDSNYNQPQHF. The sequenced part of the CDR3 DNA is TGTGCCAGCAGCTTAGACAGTAATTACAATCAGCCC.

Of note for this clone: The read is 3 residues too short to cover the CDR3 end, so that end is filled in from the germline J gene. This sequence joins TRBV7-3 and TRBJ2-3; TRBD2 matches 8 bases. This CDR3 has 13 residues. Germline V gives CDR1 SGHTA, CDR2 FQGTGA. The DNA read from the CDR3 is TGTGCCAGCAGCGCTGGAGCGGGGGAGACG. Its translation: CASSAGAGET. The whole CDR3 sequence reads CASSAGAGETQYF.

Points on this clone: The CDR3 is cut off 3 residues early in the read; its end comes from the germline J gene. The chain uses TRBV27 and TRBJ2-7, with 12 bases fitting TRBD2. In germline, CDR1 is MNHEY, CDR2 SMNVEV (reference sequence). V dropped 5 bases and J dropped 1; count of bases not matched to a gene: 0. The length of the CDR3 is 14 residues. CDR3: CASSGLAGSYEQYF. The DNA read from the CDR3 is TGTGCCAGCAGTGGACTAGCGGGGTCCTACGAG.

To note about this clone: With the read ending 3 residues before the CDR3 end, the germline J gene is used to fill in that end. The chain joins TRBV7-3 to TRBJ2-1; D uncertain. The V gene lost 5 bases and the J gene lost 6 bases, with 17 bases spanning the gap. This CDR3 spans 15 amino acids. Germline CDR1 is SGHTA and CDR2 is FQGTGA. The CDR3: CASSPRSLFLNEQFF. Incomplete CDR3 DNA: TGTGCCAGCAGCCCCCGTTCCCTGTTCCTCAATGAG.

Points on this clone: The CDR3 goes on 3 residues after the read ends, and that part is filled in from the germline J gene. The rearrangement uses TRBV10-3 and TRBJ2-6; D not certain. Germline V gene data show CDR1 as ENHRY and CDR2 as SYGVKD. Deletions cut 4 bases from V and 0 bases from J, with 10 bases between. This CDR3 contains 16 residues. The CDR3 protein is CAISVAFSSGANVLTF. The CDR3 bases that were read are TGTGCCATCAGTGTAGCTTTTAGCTCTGGGGCCAACGTC.